These T cell receptor beta chains were read from a single sample in a study of T-cell reconstitution after alpha-beta-depleted transplantation in children. Via MiXCR, TCRdb re-called the PCR reads, giving one row per CDR3 protein. The repertoire holds about 610,000 distinct CDR3 sequences, with about 10% as singletons. Sequencing used PBMCs from the stem cell graft donor, obtained from the stem cell graft. These receptors all come from a human donor who donated a stem cell graft to a child with acute myeloid leukemia. Both conserved end residues are part of each CDR3. The D gene is left open where the match is weak. Clone sizes are given selectively: once, few, many, or a class where the clone is expanded.

v_call,d_call,j_call,cdr3_length,clone_size,cdr3_aa,cdr3_nt
TRBV18,-,TRBJ2-4,12,few,CASSPLVNIQYF,TGTGCCAGCTCACCTCTCGTAAACATTCAGTACTTC
TRBV12-3/TRBV12-4,-,TRBJ2-5,13,-,CASSLKFQETQYF,TGTGCCAGCAGTCTCAAGTTCCAAGAGACCCAGTACTTC
TRBV6-6,-,TRBJ1-6,14,many,CASGSLLGNSPLHF,TGTGCCAGCGGTTCCCTTTTGGGCAATTCACCCCTCCACTTT
TRBV10-3,-,TRBJ1-1,14,many,CAISANNMNTEAFF,TGTGCCATCAGTGCCAACAATATGAACACTGAAGCTTTCTTT
TRBV7-9,-,TRBJ2-1,14,-,CASSPQGSVNEQFF,TGTGCCAGCAGCCCCCAGGGGTCTGTGAATGAGCAGTTCTTC
TRBV20-1,TRBD1,TRBJ1-5,15,-,CSALQGAGGNQPQHF,TGCAGTGCTTTACAGGGGGCTGGAGGCAATCAGCCCCAGCATTTT
TRBV3-1,-,TRBJ1-5,14,few,CASSQGHSNQPQHF,TGTGCCAGCAGCCAAGGGCATAGCAATCAGCCCCAGCATTTT
TRBV7-3,TRBD1,TRBJ1-5,15,few,CASSFSGTGDQPQHF,TGTGCCAGCAGCTTTTCCGGGACAGGCGATCAGCCCCAGCATTTT
TRBV29-1,TRBD1,TRBJ2-7,15,many,CSVEGGQGDPYEQYF,TGCAGCGTTGAAGGGGGACAGGGGGATCCCTACGAGCAGTACTTC
TRBV19,-,TRBJ1-1,14,-,CASSRLTTGAEAFF,TGTGCCAGTAGTAGGCTCACTACCGGCGCTGAAGCTTTCTTT
TRBV7-7,TRBD1,TRBJ2-5,15,many,CASSLGQGFQETQYF,TGTGCTAGCAGCCTGGGACAGGGGTTTCAAGAGACCCAGTACTTC
TRBV4-1,-,TRBJ2-7,16,-,CASSQVPSLSSYEQYF,TGCGCCAGCAGCCAAGTACCGAGTCTGAGCTCCTACGAGCAGTACTTC
TRBV29-1,TRBD2,TRBJ2-3,13,many,CSAGLAVTDTQYF,TGCAGCGCAGGACTAGCGGTCACAGATACGCAGTATTTT
TRBV13,-,TRBJ1-2,14,-,CAMGPGSVLYGYTF,TGTGCCATGGGCCCGGGCAGTGTCCTCTATGGCTACACCTTC
TRBV6-1,TRBD2,TRBJ2-1,15,-,CASTQGASGRNEQFF,TGTGCCAGCACCCAGGGGGCTAGCGGGAGGAATGAGCAGTTCTTC
TRBV7-2,-,TRBJ1-5,15,many,CASSLQGSVNQPQHF,TGTGCCAGCAGCTTACAGGGCTCGGTCAATCAGCCCCAGCATTTT
TRBV5-6,-,TRBJ1-3,15,many,CASSARRGFGNTIYF,TGTGCCAGCAGCGCGAGGCGGGGCTTCGGAAACACCATATATTTT
TRBV7-2,TRBD2,TRBJ2-1,16,few,CASSPHLAGVGNEQFF,TGTGCCAGCAGCCCGCACCTAGCGGGAGTCGGCAATGAGCAGTTCTTC
TRBV5-1,-,TRBJ1-1,13,-,CASSLPANTEAFF,TGCGCCAGCAGCTTGCCCGCGAACACTGAAGCTTTCTTT
TRBV5-6,TRBD2,TRBJ2-2,15,-,CASSSDPGGPGELFF,TGTGCCAGCAGCTCCGACCCGGGAGGGCCGGGGGAGCTGTTTTTT
TRBV15,TRBD1,TRBJ2-7,15,-,CATSRTDRVSYEQYF,TGTGCCACCAGCAGGACCGACAGGGTTTCCTACGAGCAGTACTTC
TRBV3-1,-,TRBJ2-5,13,-,CASRRGHQETQYF,TGTGCCAGCCGTCGCGGGCACCAAGAGACCCAGTACTTC